The rows below give T cell receptor beta chains drawn from one sample of a study of shared T cell receptors in the human thymus. Using immunoSEQ multiplex PCR, the repertoire was profiled, and TCRdb retains in-frame clones only, with some absent. The repertoire consists of some 700,000 clones, with approximately 85% occurring once and the leading ten covering roughly 0.01%. The same sample was also used in a study of human thymus T cells.

Material: thymocytes. These receptors all stem from a girl in the first two years of life with a congenital heart defect. The conserved cysteine and the conserved F or W are not part of the CDR3 here. Each record gives: V gene, J gene, CDR3 length, CDR3 protein.

v_call: TRBV29-1
j_call: TRBJ1-1
cdr3_length: 16
cdr3_aa: SVEDIPGGGCMNTEAF

v_call: TRBV27
j_call: TRBJ1-6
cdr3_length: 10
cdr3_aa: ASSLVKGTLH

v_call: TRBV5-1
j_call: TRBJ2-1
cdr3_length: 14
cdr3_aa: ASSGGLAGVSNEQF

v_call: TRBV7-3
j_call: TRBJ2-2
cdr3_length: 18
cdr3_aa: ASSLTSTPATGANTGELF

v_call: TRBV28
j_call: TRBJ1-4
cdr3_length: 9
cdr3_aa: ASSSRRKLF

v_call: TRBV5-1
j_call: TRBJ1-5
cdr3_length: 13
cdr3_aa: ASSWLEGPRKPQH

v_call: TRBV4-1
j_call: TRBJ2-5
cdr3_length: 16
cdr3_aa: ASSPGGGKMARQETQY

v_call: TRBV5-4
j_call: TRBJ1-3
cdr3_length: 16
cdr3_aa: ASSYLGVAGSSGNTIY

v_call: TRBV27
j_call: TRBJ1-2
cdr3_length: 12
cdr3_aa: ASSLSPLSYGYT

v_call: TRBV4-3
j_call: TRBJ1-6
cdr3_length: 16
cdr3_aa: ASSQDNRRSSYNSPLH

v_call: TRBV4-1
j_call: TRBJ1-1
cdr3_length: 14
cdr3_aa: ASSQGWREGDTEAF

v_call: TRBV10-3
j_call: TRBJ1-2
cdr3_length: 14
cdr3_aa: AISVMRANSPYGYT

v_call: TRBV14
j_call: TRBJ2-7
cdr3_length: 13
cdr3_aa: ASSQGGESHYEQY

v_call: TRBV4-2
j_call: TRBJ1-2
cdr3_length: 14
cdr3_aa: ASSQDWTGTNYGYT

v_call: TRBV7-9
j_call: TRBJ1-2
cdr3_length: 13
cdr3_aa: ASSLSRGTGRGYT

v_call: TRBV15
j_call: TRBJ1-4
cdr3_length: 12
cdr3_aa: ATSRGRTDEKLF

v_call: TRBV19
j_call: TRBJ1-4
cdr3_length: 18
cdr3_aa: ASSMSTPGHTTATNEKLF

v_call: TRBV6-5
j_call: TRBJ1-6
cdr3_length: 8
cdr3_aa: AGGESPLH

v_call: TRBV7-2
j_call: TRBJ1-2
cdr3_length: 11
cdr3_aa: ASSLGHHYGYT

v_call: TRBV5-4
j_call: TRBJ2-7
cdr3_length: 14
cdr3_aa: ASSLAYRESHYEQY

v_call: TRBV5-4
j_call: TRBJ1-3
cdr3_length: 13
cdr3_aa: ASSQTGLSGNTIY

v_call: TRBV7-9
j_call: TRBJ1-5
cdr3_length: 13
cdr3_aa: ASSFGAGGNQPQH

v_call: TRBV4-1
j_call: TRBJ2-2
cdr3_length: 12
cdr3_aa: ASSQVAGPGELF

v_call: TRBV5-6
j_call: TRBJ2-7
cdr3_length: 13
cdr3_aa: ASSPGTSGGILQY

v_call: TRBV7-9
j_call: TRBJ2-2
cdr3_length: 10
cdr3_aa: ATRGNTGELF

v_call: TRBV10-2
j_call: TRBJ1-1
cdr3_length: 10
cdr3_aa: ASMAGDTEAF

v_call: TRBV29-1
j_call: TRBJ1-2
cdr3_length: 10
cdr3_aa: SVPFLNYGYT